This TCR beta chain was obtained from a study of T-cell reconstitution after alpha-beta-depleted transplantation in children. Library preparation (for TCRbeta) was performed with unique molecular identifiers. TCRdb passed the PCR reads through MiXCR, listing each CDR3 protein once. The table lists 200,000 to 250,000 distinct CDR3 sequences, roughly 7.7% of them singletons. The table lists this clonotype with many counts. The antigen is unknown. General observations from the study: The origin of high day-60 TCRbeta diversity in some patients lay in surviving recipient T cells and thymic progenitors. Two months or so post-transplant, alpha-beta T cells reportedly derived from several hundred expanded graft clones.

Germline CDR1 LGHNA, CDR2 YSLEER. The CDR3 has 16 amino acids. Germline trimming cut 0 bases from V and 3 bases from J; bases unmatched to any gene: 4. This chain uses TRBV4-3 with TRBJ2-3, with 9 bases lining up with TRBD2. Specimen: PBMCs, mostly from graft donor cells, collected 180 days after TCRalphabeta/CD19-depleted stem cell transplant. The receptor was isolated from a male patient aged 10 to 17 who had a stem cell transplant for acute lymphoblastic leukemia, so the T cells may come from the graft donor. The CDR3 loop is CASSQDGAGGTDTQYF. In DNA, the CDR3 is TGCGCCAGCAGCCAAGACGGAGCGGGGGGTACAGATACGCAGTATTTT.